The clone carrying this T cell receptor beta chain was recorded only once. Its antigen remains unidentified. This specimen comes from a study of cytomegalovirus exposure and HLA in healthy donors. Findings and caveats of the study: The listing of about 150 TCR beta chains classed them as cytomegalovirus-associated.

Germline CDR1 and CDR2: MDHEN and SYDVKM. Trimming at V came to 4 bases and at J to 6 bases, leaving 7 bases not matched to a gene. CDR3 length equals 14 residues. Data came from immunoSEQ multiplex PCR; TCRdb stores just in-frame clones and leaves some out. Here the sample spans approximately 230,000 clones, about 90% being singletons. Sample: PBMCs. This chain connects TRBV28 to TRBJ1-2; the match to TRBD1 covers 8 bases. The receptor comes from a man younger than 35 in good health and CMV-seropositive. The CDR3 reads CASSWTGRYNGYTF. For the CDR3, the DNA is TGTGCCAGCAGTTGGACAGGGCGGTATAATGGCTACACCTTC.